This entry concerns a single TCR beta chain. This CDR3 has 13 amino acids. The sample comes from a study of blood T cell repertoires in COVID-19. Turning to the study itself: COVID-19 samples collected from the United States, Italy and Spain covered acute and convalescent phases. T cells, B-cell-depleted T cells, or PBMCs supplied cDNA or gDNA.

Original methodology: The authors estimated nucleated cell counts from reference gene primer amplification. The protocol was immunoSEQ multiplex PCR, while the TCRdb copy is restricted to in-frame clones and leaves out a portion. The V and J calls and clone size are taken from that table; D and trimming were inferred from the DNA. The repertoire includes about 75,000 clones, about 90% of them detected once, and roughly 46% sits in the top ten. The clonotype was recovered from a human donor in a cohort sampled during active COVID-19. The specimen sequenced was peripheral blood. V usage is TRBV22-1 and J usage is TRBJ1-1. TRBV22-1 is given as a pseudogene. This CDR3 reads CPGSAHVRGEAFF. CDR3 nucleotides: TGTCCTGGGAGCGCGCATGTCCGGGGAGAAGCTTTCTTT.